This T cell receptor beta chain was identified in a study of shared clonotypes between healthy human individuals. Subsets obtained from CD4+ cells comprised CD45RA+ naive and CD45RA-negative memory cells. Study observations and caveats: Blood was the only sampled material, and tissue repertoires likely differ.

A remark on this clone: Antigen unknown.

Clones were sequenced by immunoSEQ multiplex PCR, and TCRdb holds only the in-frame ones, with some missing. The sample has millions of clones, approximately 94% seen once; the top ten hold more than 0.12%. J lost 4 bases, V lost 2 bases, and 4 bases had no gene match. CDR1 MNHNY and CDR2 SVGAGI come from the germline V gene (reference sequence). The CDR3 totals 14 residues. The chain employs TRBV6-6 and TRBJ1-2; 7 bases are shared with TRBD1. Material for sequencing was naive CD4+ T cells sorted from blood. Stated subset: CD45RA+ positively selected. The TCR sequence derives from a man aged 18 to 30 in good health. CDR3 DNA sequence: TGTGCCAGCAGTTACACCGGGACAGCCTATGGCTACACCTTC. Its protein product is CASSYTGTAYGYTF.